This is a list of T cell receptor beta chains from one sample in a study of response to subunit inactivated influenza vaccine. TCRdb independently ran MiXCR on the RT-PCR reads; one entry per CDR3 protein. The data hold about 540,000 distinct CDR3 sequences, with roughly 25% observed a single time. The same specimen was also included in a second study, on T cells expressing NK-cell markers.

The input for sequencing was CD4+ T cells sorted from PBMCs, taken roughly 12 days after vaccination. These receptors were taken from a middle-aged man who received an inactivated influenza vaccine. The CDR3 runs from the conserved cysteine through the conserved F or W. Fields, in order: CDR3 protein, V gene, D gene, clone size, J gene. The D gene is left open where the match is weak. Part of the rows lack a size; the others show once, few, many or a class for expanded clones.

CASSVGAESSYNEQFF,TRBV9,-,-,TRBJ2-1
CASGYRGGETQYF,TRBV25-1,-,few,TRBJ2-5
CASNLAGTDTQYF,TRBV5-4,TRBD2,few,TRBJ2-3
CASSYLASSTGTDTQYF,TRBV6-5,-,-,TRBJ2-3
CASSVGVETQYF,TRBV7-2,-,few,TRBJ2-5
CSVEEQMNTEAFF,TRBV29-1,-,-,TRBJ1-1
CASSLMGQGNTGELFF,TRBV5-1,TRBD1,many,TRBJ2-2
CSVAQGRNGETQYF,TRBV29-1,-,-,TRBJ2-5
CAISDSGAGAHNEQFF,TRBV10-3,TRBD2,many,TRBJ2-1
CSAEGLNEKLFF,TRBV20-1,-,few,TRBJ1-4
CASSLLARPEAFF,TRBV7-2,-,few,TRBJ1-1
CASSFASGAGQTQYF,TRBV7-2,-,few,TRBJ2-5
CASSFQINTEAFF,TRBV28,-,few,TRBJ1-1
CAISERGGNEQFF,TRBV10-3,TRBD2,-,TRBJ2-1
CASRQREGRGNIQYF,TRBV12-3/TRBV12-4,TRBD2,-,TRBJ2-4
CASSTGTFETENIQYF,TRBV5-1,-,-,TRBJ2-4
CATSQVTLAYSYNEQFF,TRBV4-3,TRBD2,-,TRBJ2-1
CASSLRGSNQPQHF,TRBV12-3/TRBV12-4,-,many,TRBJ1-5
CSVEDYTSSGNTIYF,TRBV29-1,-,few,TRBJ1-3
CSASVSGNEQFF,TRBV20-1,-,few,TRBJ2-1
CASSLVTGRTDTQYF,TRBV7-2,-,few,TRBJ2-3
CSASLAAYNEQFF,TRBV20-1,-,-,TRBJ2-1
CASSDSTGYSYEQYF,TRBV6-5,TRBD1,few,TRBJ2-7
CASSVGQGGSGELFF,TRBV5-1,TRBD1,few,TRBJ2-2
CACGTSGETQYF,TRBV30,TRBD2,-,TRBJ2-5
CASSLDHEQYF,TRBV5-1,-,few,TRBJ2-7
CATSDSRGGYEQYF,TRBV24-1,-,-,TRBJ2-7
CASSLAAGSEQFF,TRBV7-2,-,-,TRBJ2-1
CASSQDTTGYGDEQFF,TRBV14,-,-,TRBJ2-1
CASSLGDTGRTDTQYF,TRBV7-9,-,few,TRBJ2-3
CATSDFGNNYGYTF,TRBV24-1,-,-,TRBJ1-2
CASSLATGKGSGELFF,TRBV7-9,-,-,TRBJ2-2
CASSQEQLGSSYEQYF,TRBV3-1,-,-,TRBJ2-7
CASSGTSAYEQYF,TRBV7-9,-,-,TRBJ2-7
CSVGGQYGYTF,TRBV29-1,-,few,TRBJ1-2
CSVEDSRTYEQYF,TRBV29-1,-,many,TRBJ2-7
CASSAELGRWDEAFF,TRBV9,-,few,TRBJ1-1
CASNPTGWQETQYF,TRBV19,-,-,TRBJ2-5
CSAINFQETQYF,TRBV20-1,-,-,TRBJ2-5
CASSVELSYEQYF,TRBV9,-,few,TRBJ2-7
CASSSVGGTDTQYF,TRBV5-4,-,-,TRBJ2-3
CASSFLSGGRNEQFF,TRBV28,TRBD2,few,TRBJ2-1
CASSQRQLNTEAFF,TRBV6-1,-,-,TRBJ1-1
CASSTGGGGEAFF,TRBV12-3/TRBV12-4,TRBD1,-,TRBJ1-1
CASSGRTGGNEQFF,TRBV7-8,TRBD1,-,TRBJ2-1
CASSYESYRPYEQYF,TRBV6-2/TRBV6-3,-,-,TRBJ2-7
CASSLAGGGTARNEQFF,TRBV5-1,-,-,TRBJ2-1
CASSRGQASSGKNIQYF,TRBV7-9,TRBD1,-,TRBJ2-4
CASGQTVNTGELFF,TRBV19,-,-,TRBJ2-2
CASSSGQGIFHEQFF,TRBV5-1,TRBD1,few,TRBJ2-1
CASSQGGSTGELFF,TRBV3-1,-,few,TRBJ2-2
CASSTRHRGGYTF,TRBV5-6,TRBD1,-,TRBJ1-2